This entry describes one T cell receptor beta chain. What it binds is unknown. The data are from a study of shared clonotypes between healthy human individuals. Per the germline V gene, CDR1 is SEHNR and CDR2 is FQNEAQ (reference sequence). CDR3 length: 15 residues. V dropped 6 bases and J dropped 3 bases, with 14 bases sitting between them. Study-level points and caveats: Sorted-subset samples were not fully sequenced, rarefaction indicated.

An even split of each subset's genomic DNA across several immunoSEQ plates was performed. Assay: immunoSEQ multiplex PCR; the TCRdb copy retains only in-frame clones and omits some. In the table there are about 2 million clones, 95% of which are singletons. The receptor comes from a man between 18 and 29 years old in good health. Material for sequencing was naive CD4+ T cells sorted from blood. Subset defined: CD45RA+ positively selected. The chain employs TRBV7-9 and TRBJ1-4, with D possibly matching TRBD1 (5 bases). The CDR3 sequence: CASSRGGASNEKLFF. Written as DNA, the CDR3 is TGTGCCAGCAGTCGAGGAGGGGCATCTAATGAAAAACTGTTTTTT.